A selection of T cell receptor beta chains follows, all from one sample in a study of Ad26.COV2.S vaccination and SARS-CoV-2 variants. Generated by immunoSEQ multiplex PCR, the TCRdb table keeps only in-frame clones and is missing some. Of 510,000 or so clones in the sample, 87% were seen once. The source was peripheral blood, collected in a trial of Ad26.COV2.S vaccine versus placebo. These receptors all come from a person between 18 and 59 years old who received the Ad26.COV2.S COVID-19 vaccine or a placebo. Each CDR3 is given with its conserved first and last residue. Each record gives: J gene, clone size, D gene, V gene, CDR3 protein, CDR3 DNA. A D gene is named only where the DNA matches it firmly. Not all rows give a size; the values are once, few, many and, for expanded clones, a class.

J gene: TRBJ1-3; clone size: NA; D gene: NA; V gene: TRBV9; CDR3 protein: CASSVGLQGSGNTIYF; CDR3 DNA: TGTGCCAGCAGCGTAGGTCTTCAGGGATCCGGAAACACCATATATTTT
J gene: TRBJ1-5; clone size: NA; D gene: TRBD1; V gene: TRBV28; CDR3 protein: CASSPDRGRGNQPQHF; CDR3 DNA: TGTGCCAGCAGTCCTGACAGGGGAAGGGGCAATCAGCCCCAGCATTTT
J gene: TRBJ1-2; clone size: NA; D gene: NA; V gene: TRBV19; CDR3 protein: CASSTQRTNYGYTF; CDR3 DNA: TGTGCCAGTAGTACACAGAGAACTAACTATGGCTACACCTTC
J gene: TRBJ2-7; clone size: NA; D gene: TRBD1; V gene: TRBV6-1; CDR3 protein: CASSDQFRAQLRDRAYEQYF; CDR3 DNA: TGTGCCAGCAGTGATCAATTTAGGGCCCAGCTCCGGGACAGGGCCTACGAGCAGTACTTC
J gene: TRBJ1-2; clone size: NA; D gene: TRBD1; V gene: TRBV4-3; CDR3 protein: CASSQGRPGQSRGYTF; CDR3 DNA: TGCGCCAGCAGCCAAGGCCGACCGGGACAGAGCCGCGGCTACACCTTC
J gene: TRBJ2-3; clone size: NA; D gene: NA; V gene: TRBV18; CDR3 protein: CASSPGTWGTDTQYF; CDR3 DNA: TGTGCCAGCTCACCCGGAACGTGGGGGACAGATACGCAGTATTTT
J gene: TRBJ1-2; clone size: few; D gene: NA; V gene: TRBV7-9; CDR3 protein: CASSETENYGYTF; CDR3 DNA: TGTGCCAGCAGCGAGACAGAAAATTATGGCTACACCTTC
J gene: TRBJ2-1; clone size: NA; D gene: TRBD2; V gene: TRBV9; CDR3 protein: CASSAGTSGSDEQFF; CDR3 DNA: TGTGCCAGCAGCGCCGGGACTAGCGGGAGCGATGAGCAGTTCTTC
J gene: TRBJ2-1; clone size: NA; D gene: NA; V gene: TRBV18; CDR3 protein: CASSPNMGEQFF; CDR3 DNA: TGTGCCAGCTCACCGAATATGGGTGAGCAGTTCTTC
J gene: TRBJ2-7; clone size: NA; D gene: TRBD1; V gene: TRBV6-2/TRBV6-3; CDR3 protein: CASSFPGQGATHFSYEQYF; CDR3 DNA: TGTGCCAGCAGTTTTCCGGGACAGGGGGCAACCCATTTCTCCTACGAGCAGTACTTC
J gene: TRBJ1-5; clone size: NA; D gene: NA; V gene: TRBV18; CDR3 protein: CASSIQQGINQPQHF; CDR3 DNA: TGTGCCAGCTCAATACAACAGGGAATCAATCAGCCCCAGCATTTT
J gene: TRBJ2-7; clone size: NA; D gene: NA; V gene: TRBV20-1; CDR3 protein: CSPSFNPEQYF; CDR3 DNA: TGCAGTCCTTCCTTTAATCCCGAGCAGTACTTC
J gene: TRBJ1-1; clone size: few; D gene: NA; V gene: TRBV24-1; CDR3 protein: CATLQETAPVDTEAFF; CDR3 DNA: TGTGCCACCCTGCAGGAGACAGCCCCGGTGGACACTGAAGCTTTCTTT
J gene: TRBJ1-1; clone size: once; D gene: NA; V gene: TRBV7-9; CDR3 protein: CASTLNTEAFF; CDR3 DNA: TGTGCCAGCACCCTGAACACTGAAGCTTTCTTT
J gene: TRBJ2-1; clone size: once; D gene: NA; V gene: TRBV12-3/TRBV12-4; CDR3 protein: CASSLSPNEQFF; CDR3 DNA: TGTGCCAGCAGTTTAAGCCCGAATGAGCAGTTCTTC
J gene: TRBJ2-7; clone size: NA; D gene: TRBD1; V gene: TRBV28; CDR3 protein: CASSSPPPGGYEQYF; CDR3 DNA: TGTGCCAGCAGTTCCCCCCCTCCAGGGGGCTACGAGCAGTACTTC
J gene: TRBJ2-1; clone size: NA; D gene: NA; V gene: TRBV4-3; CDR3 protein: CASSQDMVGAQFF; CDR3 DNA: TGCGCCAGCAGCCAAGATATGGTGGGAGCGCAGTTCTTC
J gene: TRBJ1-2; clone size: NA; D gene: NA; V gene: TRBV28; CDR3 protein: CASSLIPGVDGYTF; CDR3 DNA: TGTGCCAGCAGTTTAATCCCAGGGGTTGATGGCTACACCTTC
J gene: TRBJ2-1; clone size: NA; D gene: TRBD2; V gene: TRBV19; CDR3 protein: CASSMDGRFHSGRALDEQFF; CDR3 DNA: TGTGCCAGTAGTATGGACGGCCGGTTTCATAGCGGGAGGGCGCTGGATGAGCAGTTCTTC
J gene: TRBJ1-2; clone size: NA; D gene: TRBD1; V gene: TRBV5-8; CDR3 protein: CAIHLPGQPNYGYTF; CDR3 DNA: TGTGCCATCCATCTTCCGGGACAGCCTAACTATGGCTACACCTTC
J gene: TRBJ2-3; clone size: once; D gene: NA; V gene: TRBV10-3; CDR3 protein: CAISESFGRGTDTQYF; CDR3 DNA: TGTGCCATCAGTGAGTCTTTCGGGAGAGGCACAGATACGCAGTATTTT
J gene: TRBJ2-1; clone size: NA; D gene: NA; V gene: TRBV9; CDR3 protein: CASSVGARVSDEQFF; CDR3 DNA: TGTGCCAGCAGCGTAGGGGCTAGAGTCAGCGATGAGCAGTTCTTC
J gene: TRBJ2-2; clone size: NA; D gene: TRBD2; V gene: TRBV30; CDR3 protein: CAWSVLAGSGELFF; CDR3 DNA: TGTGCCTGGAGTGTACTAGCGGGATCCGGGGAGCTGTTTTTT
J gene: TRBJ2-2; clone size: once; D gene: NA; V gene: TRBV6-5; CDR3 protein: CASSRGANTGELFF; CDR3 DNA: TGTGCCAGCAGCCGGGGAGCGAACACCGGGGAGCTGTTTTTT
J gene: TRBJ2-7; clone size: NA; D gene: TRBD2; V gene: TRBV14; CDR3 protein: CASSQDAGVYEQYF; CDR3 DNA: TGTGCCAGCAGCCAAGATGCGGGGGTATACGAGCAGTACTTC
J gene: TRBJ1-2; clone size: NA; D gene: NA; V gene: TRBV6-2/TRBV6-3; CDR3 protein: CASSFRAGSRRVDYGYTF; CDR3 DNA: TGTGCCAGCAGTTTCCGCGCCGGGAGCCGAAGGGTGGACTATGGCTACACCTTC
J gene: TRBJ2-3; clone size: NA; D gene: TRBD2; V gene: TRBV5-1; CDR3 protein: CASGRLAGAPDTQYF; CDR3 DNA: TGCGCCAGCGGGCGACTAGCGGGAGCCCCAGATACGCAGTATTTT
J gene: TRBJ1-1; clone size: NA; D gene: NA; V gene: TRBV19; CDR3 protein: CASAALRGGGAFF; CDR3 DNA: TGTGCCAGCGCGGCTTTAAGGGGAGGGGGAGCTTTCTTT
J gene: TRBJ2-1; clone size: NA; D gene: NA; V gene: TRBV28; CDR3 protein: CASSLGGRSVEQFF; CDR3 DNA: TGTGCCAGCAGTTTAGGGGGGCGGTCAGTAGAGCAGTTCTTC
J gene: TRBJ2-7; clone size: NA; D gene: TRBD1; V gene: TRBV30; CDR3 protein: CAWRPGQGTYEQYF; CDR3 DNA: TGTGCCTGGAGACCGGGACAGGGTACCTACGAGCAGTACTTC
J gene: TRBJ2-1; clone size: NA; D gene: TRBD2; V gene: TRBV7-6; CDR3 protein: CASSLVAGGSHNEQFF; CDR3 DNA: TGTGCCAGCAGCTTAGTAGCGGGAGGTTCTCACAATGAGCAGTTCTTC